The source of this TCR beta chain is a study of cytomegalovirus exposure and HLA in healthy donors. Germline V gene data show CDR1 as SGHTA and CDR2 as FQGTGA. J lost 2 bases, V lost 5 bases, and 8 bases had no gene match. The CDR3 extends over 16 amino acids. Vbeta (60) and Jbeta (13) primers were used in the PCR. Profiling relied on immunoSEQ multiplex PCR, and the TCRdb table lists in-frame clones only, not all of them. The table lists about 250,000 clones, about 88% of them singletons. The chain couples TRBV7-3 to TRBJ2-3; 9 bases fit TRBD2. Sequencing was carried out using PBMCs. The origin of this receptor is a girl under 10 years old in good health and CMV-seronegative. The CDR3 loop reads CASSLAGGPVTDTQYF. The DNA of the CDR3 is TGTGCCAGCAGCCTGGCGGGGGGGCCCGTCACAGATACGCAGTATTTT.